This TCR beta chain originates from a study of Graves' ophthalmopathy and Graves' hyperthyroidism. As for the study in general: Prior to any treatment, peripheral blood was collected at the time of initial diagnosis.

The germline V gene encodes CDR1 MDHEN and CDR2 SYDVKM. The CDR3 is 12 residues long. Trimming left V 6 bases short and J 6 bases short, with 9 bases between. Amplified material comprised TCR beta CDR3 regions derived from RNA transcripts. First-round RT-PCR employed HTBI primers, with a second-round multiplex PCR after it. TCRdb re-analysed the multiplex PCR reads in MiXCR, keeping a single row per CDR3 protein. Of roughly 380,000 distinct CDR3 sequences listed, over 15% are singletons. This clonotype was picked up many times. As yet, its antigen is unknown. Overall study findings and caveats: Among thyroid clonotypes expanded above 0.001 frequency, most also appeared in blood. The model's prediction of ophthalmopathy progression had 65% to 71% sensitivity and around 78% specificity.

V is TRBV28 and J is TRBJ1-5; the D is unclear. Sequencing was carried out using peripheral blood. The TCR was taken from a woman aged 18-29 years with stable Graves' hyperthyroidism. The CDR3 loop is CASRPAGQPQHF. The CDR3 DNA is TGTGCCAGCAGACCGGCAGGTCAGCCCCAGCATTTT.